A selection of T cell receptor beta chains follows, all from one sample in a study of radiotherapy plus CTLA-4 blockade in lung cancer. Method: immunoSEQ multiplex PCR; TCRdb's copy keeps in-frame clones and lacks some. The repertoire includes roughly 85,000 clones, 85% to 90% of them detected once, and over 15% sits in the top ten. Sequences were derived from peripheral blood, sampled from a patient treated with radiotherapy plus ipilimumab. These receptors all come from a human donor with non-small cell lung cancer that progressed on radiotherapy plus ipilimumab. Each CDR3 is given with its conserved first and last residue.

V gene	J gene	CDR3 protein
TRBV30	TRBJ1-1	CAWSIRWDINTEAFF
TRBV6-5	TRBJ1-4	CASSYGQRHEKLFF
TRBV7-8	TRBJ2-1	CASSLGGLAGLNEQFF
TRBV29-1	TRBJ2-3	CSVDGMGITDTQYF
TRBV6-6	TRBJ2-7	CASTPSGAYEQYF
TRBV2	TRBJ2-3	CASGDRGADTQYF
TRBV5-4	TRBJ2-7	CASRPGTTDHEQYF
TRBV11-1	TRBJ1-1	CASSPQGRGNTEAFF
TRBV2	TRBJ2-5	CASRAEETQYF
TRBV27	TRBJ2-1	CASSNPRGAHYNEQFF
TRBV19	TRBJ2-7	CASSIPGILYEQYF
TRBV11-2	TRBJ2-7	CASSLSGGLTYEQYF
TRBV5-3	TRBJ2-1	CARSFDGHNEQFF
TRBV7-2	TRBJ2-7	CASSLSWRGAVSEQYF
TRBV11-2	TRBJ2-2	CASSLGLSRANTGELFF
TRBV5-6	TRBJ2-5	CATHSERQAQETQYF
TRBV5-6	TRBJ2-2	CASSSPGQGVNTGELFF
TRBV5-1	TRBJ2-3	CASSPWDGERGFTDTQYF